Listed below are T cell receptor beta chains from one sample, sequenced in a study of T cells in Graves' hyperthyroidism and ophthalmopathy. TCRdb ran MiXCR on the multiplex PCR reads and lists one entry per CDR3 protein. This table has about 700,000 distinct CDR3 sequences, 45% appearing once. The material sequenced was peripheral blood or thyroid tissue (not recorded which). The origin of the receptors is an adult man with Graves' disease, either hyperthyroidism or ophthalmopathy (not recorded which). CDR3s include the opening cysteine and the closing phenylalanine or tryptophan. Each record gives: clone size, V gene, J gene, D gene, CDR3 protein, CDR3 DNA. The D gene is left open where the match is weak. Part of the rows lack a size; the others show once, few, many or a class for expanded clones.

few	TRBV7-8	TRBJ1-6	.	CASSPLQSSYNSPLHF	TGTGCCAGCAGCCCGTTACAGAGCTCCTATAATTCACCCCTCCACTTT
few	TRBV7-9	TRBJ1-1	.	CASSLETGLNTEAFF	TGTGCCAGCAGCTTAGAGACAGGCTTGAACACTGAAGCTTTCTTT
.	TRBV7-8	TRBJ1-6	.	CASDGPSPLHF	TGTGCCAGTGACGGACCTTCACCCCTCCACTTT
many	TRBV10-2	TRBJ2-5	TRBD2	CASSDGTSGNQETQYF	TGCGCCAGCAGTGATGGGACTAGCGGGAACCAAGAGACCCAGTACTTC
.	TRBV19	TRBJ2-5	TRBD1	CASSHRQGLVETQYF	TGTGCCAGTAGCCACCGACAGGGTTTGGTCGAGACCCAGTACTTC
few	TRBV5-1	TRBJ1-1	.	CASSPGGRDTEAFF	TGCGCCAGCAGCCCCGGAGGAAGAGACACTGAAGCTTTCTTT
.	TRBV6-5	TRBJ1-1	.	CASSSLGGYTEAFF	TGTGCCAGCAGTTCCCTAGGGGGGTACACTGAAGCTTTCTTT
many	TRBV10-3	TRBJ2-6	.	CAISEGRTSGANVLTF	TGTGCCATCAGTGAGGGGCGGACCTCTGGGGCCAACGTCCTGACTTTC
.	TRBV7-9	TRBJ1-2	TRBD1	CASSEAGRGYYGYTF	TGTGCCAGCAGTGAAGCGGGCAGGGGGTACTATGGCTACACCTTC
.	TRBV5-1	TRBJ1-1	.	CASRKDSYAANTEAFF	TGCGCCAGCAGGAAGGACAGTTATGCCGCGAACACTGAAGCTTTCTTT
.	TRBV7-6	TRBJ2-7	TRBD1	CASSLALKDRATYEQYF	TGTGCCAGCAGCTTAGCGCTGAAGGACAGGGCAACCTACGAGCAGTACTTC
.	TRBV24-1	TRBJ1-2	.	CATSDPTGIYGYTF	TGTGCCACCAGTGATCCAACAGGCATCTATGGCTACACCTTC
.	TRBV7-2	TRBJ1-1	TRBD1	CASSQTGLGNTEAFF	TGCGCCAGCAGCCAGACAGGGTTGGGAAACACTGAAGCTTTCTTT
many	TRBV2	TRBJ1-2	TRBD1	CASSEVAGGGYTF	TGTGCCAGCAGTGAAGTGGCAGGGGGAGGCTACACCTTC
.	TRBV24-1	TRBJ1-2	.	CATSDGGGYTF	TGTGCCACCAGTGACGGAGGGGGCTACACCTTC
.	TRBV6-1	TRBJ2-5	.	CASSPERSFLYF	TGTGCCAGCAGCCCAGAGCGAAGTTTTCTCTACTTC
.	TRBV19	TRBJ1-1	TRBD1	CASSIGTGVGANTEAFF	TGTGCCAGTAGTATAGGCACAGGGGTGGGAGCGAACACTGAAGCTTTCTTT
.	TRBV20-1	TRBJ1-1	.	CSAPRGGRNTEAFF	TGCAGTGCCCCCAGGGGCGGCCGGAACACTGAAGCTTTCTTT
.	TRBV7-2	TRBJ1-4	TRBD1	CASSPGTGYEKLFF	TGTGCCAGCAGCCCCGGGACAGGTTACGAAAAACTGTTTTTT
.	TRBV6-4	TRBJ1-3	.	CASSDPRVSSGNTIYF	TGTGCCAGCAGTGACCCCAGGGTGAGCTCTGGAAACACCATATATTTT
.	TRBV7-4	TRBJ1-2	TRBD1	CASSWTGKVYGYTF	TGTGCCAGCAGCTGGACAGGGAAGGTCTATGGCTACACCTTC
.	TRBV2	TRBJ1-6	.	CASRPGGVSYNSPLHF	TGTGCCAGCAGGCCCGGGGGGGTTTCCTATAATTCACCCCTCCACTTT
few	TRBV6-6	TRBJ1-2	.	CASSVFEIVTANYGYTF	TGTGCCAGCAGTGTCTTCGAAATTGTGACTGCCAACTATGGCTACACCTTC
.	TRBV14	TRBJ1-6	TRBD1	CASSQRGRGRDSPLHF	TGTGCCAGCAGCCAAAGGGGGCGCGGAAGGGATTCACCCCTCCACTTT
.	TRBV9	TRBJ2-7	.	CASSVGGDGSYEQYF	TGTGCCAGCAGCGTAGGAGGGGACGGTTCCTACGAGCAGTACTTC